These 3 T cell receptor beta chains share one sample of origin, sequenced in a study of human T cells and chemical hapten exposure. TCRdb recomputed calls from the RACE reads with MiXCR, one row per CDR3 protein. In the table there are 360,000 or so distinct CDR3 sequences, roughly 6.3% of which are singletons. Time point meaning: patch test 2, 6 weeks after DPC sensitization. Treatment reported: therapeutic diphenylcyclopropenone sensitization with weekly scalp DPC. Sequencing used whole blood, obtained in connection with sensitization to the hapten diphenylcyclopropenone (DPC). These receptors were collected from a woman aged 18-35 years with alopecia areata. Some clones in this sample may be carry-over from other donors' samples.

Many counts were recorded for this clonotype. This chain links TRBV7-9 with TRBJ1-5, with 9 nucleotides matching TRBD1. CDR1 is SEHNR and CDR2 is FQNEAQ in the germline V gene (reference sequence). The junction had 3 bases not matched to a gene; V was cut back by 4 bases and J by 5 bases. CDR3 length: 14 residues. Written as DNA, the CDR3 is TGTGCCAGCAGCTGGGGACAGGGAGATCAGCCCCAGCATTTT. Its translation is CASSWGQGDQPQHF.

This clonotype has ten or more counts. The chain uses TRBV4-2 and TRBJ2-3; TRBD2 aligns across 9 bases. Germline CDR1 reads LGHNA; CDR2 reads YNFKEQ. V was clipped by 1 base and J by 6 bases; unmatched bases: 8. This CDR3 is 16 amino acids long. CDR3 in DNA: TGTGCCAGCAGCCAAGTGAGGGCGGGGGGGCCGGATACGCAGTATTTT. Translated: CASSQVRAGGPDTQYF.

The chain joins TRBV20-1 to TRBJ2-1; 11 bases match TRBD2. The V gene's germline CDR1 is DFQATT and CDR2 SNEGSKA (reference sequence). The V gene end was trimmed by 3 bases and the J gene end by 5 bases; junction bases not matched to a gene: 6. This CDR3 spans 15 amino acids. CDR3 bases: TGCAGTGCTAGCCCACTAGCGGGGGACCACAATGAGCAGTTCTTC. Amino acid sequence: CSASPLAGDHNEQFF.